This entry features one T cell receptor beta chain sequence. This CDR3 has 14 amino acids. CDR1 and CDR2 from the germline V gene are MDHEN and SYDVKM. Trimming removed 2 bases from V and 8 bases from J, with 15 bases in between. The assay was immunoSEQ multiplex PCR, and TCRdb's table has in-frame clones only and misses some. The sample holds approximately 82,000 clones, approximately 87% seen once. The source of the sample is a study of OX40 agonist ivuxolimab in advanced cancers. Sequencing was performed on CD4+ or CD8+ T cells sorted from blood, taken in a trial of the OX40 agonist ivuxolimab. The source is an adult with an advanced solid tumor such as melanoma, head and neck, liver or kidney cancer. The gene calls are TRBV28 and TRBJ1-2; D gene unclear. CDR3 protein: CASSLASAHWGYTF. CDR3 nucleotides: TGTGCCAGCAGTTTAGCATCAGCCCACTGGGGCTACACCTTC.